A selection of T cell receptor beta chains follows, all from one sample in a study of metastatic and nonmetastatic thyroid tumors. TCRdb re-clonotyped the PCR reads via MiXCR. This sample carries around 10,000 clones, under 30% of them seen once, and the ten largest clones take around 9.8%. The source material was tumor tissue. All receptors come from a female donor with papillary thyroid cancer or a benign thyroid nodule (not recorded which). Some clones in this sample may be carry-over from other donors' samples. Each CDR3 is given with its conserved first and last residue. A D gene is named only where the DNA matches it firmly. Clone size is stated in some rows and not others, as once, few, many or a class when expanded.

j_call | v_call | clone_size | d_call | cdr3_aa | cdr3_nt
TRBJ1-4 | TRBV4-1 | . | . | CASSQDSPGLRSATNEKLFF | TGCGCCAGCAGCCAAGACAGTCCAGGGCTTCGTAGTGCAACTAATGAAAAACTGTTTTTT
TRBJ2-1 | TRBV24-1 | few | . | CATSGPGDNEQFF | TGTGCCACCAGTGGGCCAGGGGACAATGAGCAGTTCTTC
TRBJ1-1 | TRBV19 | many | . | CASSNHQGMNTEAFF | TGTGCCAGTAGTAACCACCAGGGAATGAACACTGAAGCTTTCTTT
TRBJ2-7 | TRBV3-1 | . | . | CASSARDSYEQYF | TGTGCCAGCAGCGCCCGGGACTCCTACGAGCAGTACTTC
TRBJ1-6 | TRBV19 | few | . | CASSMAFNSPLHF | TGTGCCAGTAGTATGGCGTTTAATTCACCCCTCCACTTT
TRBJ2-1 | TRBV28 | few | TRBD2 | CASSFFSGVLYNEQFF | TGTGCCAGCAGTTTTTTTAGCGGGGTACTCTACAATGAGCAGTTCTTC
TRBJ1-2 | TRBV4-1 | . | TRBD1 | CVNSQVGGQPLYGYTF | TGCGTCAACAGCCAAGTGGGGGGACAGCCTCTCTATGGCTACACCTTC
TRBJ2-7 | TRBV2 | . | TRBD2 | CASSGTSGNSYEQYF | TGTGCCAGCAGTGGAACTAGCGGGAACTCCTACGAGCAGTACTTC
TRBJ2-3 | TRBV6-1 | . | . | CASIESQGGLTDTQYF | TGTGCCAGCATTGAAAGCCAGGGGGGCCTCACAGATACGCAGTATTTT
TRBJ2-5 | TRBV6-4 | . | TRBD2 | CASSAGTSGIETQYF | TGTGCCAGCAGCGCCGGGACTAGCGGGATAGAGACCCAGTACTTC
TRBJ2-3 | TRBV7-9 | many | . | CASSLVRGSTDTQYF | TGTGCCAGCAGCTTAGTACGGGGAAGCACAGATACGCAGTATTTT
TRBJ2-5 | TRBV24-1 | . | TRBD2 | CATSGGEGTQYF | TGTGCCACCAGCGGGGGGGAAGGGACCCAGTACTTC
TRBJ1-5 | TRBV6-1 | . | . | CASSEALEQKGQPQHF | TGTGCCAGCAGTGAAGCTTTGGAGCAAAAGGGGCAGCCCCAGCATTTT
TRBJ2-3 | TRBV18 | medium-sized | . | CASSHGRGTDTQYF | TGTGCCAGCTCGCACGGGCGGGGAACAGATACGCAGTATTTT
TRBJ1-1 | TRBV5-1 | . | . | CASSFEGDTEAFF | TGCGCCAGCAGCTTCGAGGGGGACACTGAAGCTTTCTTT
TRBJ1-1 | TRBV20-1 | . | . | CRGVSGGTEAFF | TGCAGAGGGGTTTCAGGCGGCACTGAAGCTTTCTTT
TRBJ1-2 | TRBV28 | . | . | CASSVQGPYGYTF | TGTGCCAGCAGTGTACAGGGTCCCTATGGCTACACCTTC
TRBJ2-1 | TRBV15 | few | TRBD1 | CATNNAGGSTEQFF | TGTGCCACCAACAATGCAGGGGGATCCACTGAGCAGTTCTTC
TRBJ1-2 | TRBV28 | few | . | CASKPGRVGYTF | TGTGCCAGCAAGCCAGGACGGGTGGGCTACACCTTC
TRBJ2-1 | TRBV6-1 | medium-sized | TRBD2 | CASSDSGRIDEQFF | TGTGCCAGCAGTGATAGCGGGAGAATAGATGAGCAGTTCTTC
TRBJ2-2 | TRBV5-4 | many | TRBD2 | CASSSTSGNTGELFF | TGTGCCAGCAGCTCGACTAGCGGCAACACCGGGGAGCTGTTTTTT
TRBJ2-2 | TRBV12-3/TRBV12-4 | . | TRBD1 | CASSASDRATGELFF | TGTGCCAGCAGTGCCTCGGACAGGGCCACCGGGGAGCTGTTTTTT
TRBJ2-7 | TRBV20-1 | many | . | CSAGRSLGGAFEAYEQYF | TGCAGTGCTGGAAGGAGTTTGGGGGGCGCATTTGAGGCCTACGAGCAGTACTTC
TRBJ1-1 | TRBV28 | few | . | CASSLFDRHWLNTEAFF | TGTGCCAGTAGTTTATTCGACAGGCATTGGTTGAACACTGAAGCTTTCTTT
TRBJ2-2 | TRBV10-3 | few | TRBD1 | CAISGGGVGTGELFF | TGTGCCATCAGTGGAGGGGGCGTGGGGACCGGGGAGCTGTTTTTT
TRBJ1-2 | TRBV11-3 | . | . | CASSLEGRGGNYGYTF | TGTGCCAGCAGCTTAGAAGGTCGGGGAGGGAACTATGGCTACACCTTC
TRBJ2-7 | TRBV2 | hyperexpanded | TRBD2 | CASRTGTSDHEQYF | TGTGCCAGCAGAACCGGGACTAGCGATCACGAGCAGTACTTC
TRBJ2-7 | TRBV27 | few | . | CASRGTVSYEQYF | TGTGCCAGTCGCGGGACTGTCTCCTATGAGCAGTACTTC
TRBJ1-1 | TRBV6-2/TRBV6-3 | few | TRBD1 | CASSSYRGRDTEAFF | TGTGCCAGCAGTTCCTACAGGGGGCGGGACACTGAAGCTTTCTTT
TRBJ2-5 | TRBV6-1 | . | TRBD2 | CASGTSGDQETQYF | TGTGCCAGCGGGACTAGCGGAGACCAAGAGACCCAGTACTTC
TRBJ2-7 | TRBV7-2 | few | TRBD2 | CASSLASSGMDEQYF | TGTGCCAGCAGCTTAGCCTCTAGCGGGATGGACGAGCAGTACTTC
TRBJ1-2 | TRBV12-3/TRBV12-4 | . | TRBD1 | CASSSQGGGYTF | TGTGCCAGCAGTTCGCAGGGGGGGGGCTACACCTTC
TRBJ2-5 | TRBV12-3/TRBV12-4 | . | . | CASSSRQVRETQYF | TGTGCCAGCAGTTCACGACAGGTTCGAGAGACCCAGTACTTC
TRBJ1-2 | TRBV20-1 | . | TRBD1 | CSAVTGADGYGYTF | TGCAGTGCCGTGACAGGGGCCGATGGCTATGGCTACACCTTC